These 10 T cell receptor beta chains came from one sample sequenced in a study of T cells in Graves' hyperthyroidism and ophthalmopathy. TCR beta CDR3 region amplification was performed from RNA transcripts. The HTBI primer set was used in a first-round RT-PCR of the TCR CDR3. TCRdb processed the multiplex PCR reads anew with MiXCR; each CDR3 protein has one entry. Among 200,000 to 250,000 distinct CDR3 sequences listed, about 17% were seen once. The sequencing input was blood. All receptors come from a woman aged 45-59 years with Graves' hyperthyroidism.

This clonotype was detected a few times. J is TRBJ2-3 and V is TRBV7-8; 9 nucleotides agree with TRBD2. Per germline, CDR1 SGHVS and CDR2 FQNEAQ. The CDR3 length is 18 residues. With 2 bases clipped from V and 3 bases from J, the junction kept 12 bases outside the gene matches. CDR3 sequence (DNA): TGTGCCAGCAGCTTATTGACTTTGGGGAGCGGGAGGACAGATACGCAGTATTTT. Amino acid sequence: CASSLLTLGSGRTDTQYF.

This clonotype was seen many times. J is TRBJ2-1 and V is TRBV27, with TRBD2 matching over 7 bases. Trimming cost V 7 bases and J 0 bases; bases outside gene matches: 6. This CDR3 has 15 residues. Germline-derived CDR1 and CDR2 are MNHEY and SMNVEV (reference sequence). This CDR3 is CASTPTGGSYNEQFF. CDR3 sequence (DNA): TGTGCCAGCACCCCAACGGGGGGCTCCTACAATGAGCAGTTCTTC.

About this clonotype itself: A junction end diverges from the germline sequence, so it may reflect a read error. The chain is built from TRBV10-2 and TRBJ1-5; TRBD1 is a possible D gene (6 bases). The CDR3 has 18 residues. Germline loops: CDR1 WSHSY, CDR2 SAAADI. CDR3 sequence reads: CASGEGGPIGDGYQPQHF. The CDR3 DNA follows: TGCGCCAGCGGTGAGGGGGGGCCTATTGGCGATGGATATCAGCCCCAGCATTTT.

In this sample, this clonotype turned up many times. J is TRBJ1-2 and V is TRBV20-1; D remains unclear. This CDR3 spans 9 amino acids. CDR1 is DFQATT, CDR2 SNEGSKA, per germline (reference sequence). Trimming removed 4 bases at V and 12 bases at J, with 9 bases between. The CDR3 DNA reads TGCAGTGCTAATGAACTGCACACCTTC. Its protein is CSANELHTF.

This clonotype was picked up a small number of times. J is TRBJ2-5 and V is TRBV27, with D perhaps TRBD2 (5 bases). Germline V gives CDR1 MNHEY, CDR2 SMNVEV (reference sequence). The length of the CDR3 is 13 residues. V lost 5 bases and J 7 bases, leaving 14 bases between the germline ends. CDR3 protein: CASSKQSRGTQYF. CDR3 nucleotides: TGTGCCAGCAGTAAACAGAGTCGGGGGACCCAGTACTTC.

The chain couples TRBV4-1 to TRBJ1-4, with a tentative D call TRBD1 (5 bases). CDR1 and CDR2 from the germline V gene are MGHRA and YSYEKL. V gave up 4 bases and J gave up 5 bases, with 20 bases separating them. There are 17 residues in the CDR3. The CDR3 reads CASSPRQLAQQNEKLFF. CDR3 nucleotide sequence: TGCGCCAGCAGCCCTCGACAGCTAGCGCAGCAAAATGAAAAACTGTTTTTT.

This clonotype was recorded many times. This chain connects TRBV20-1 to TRBJ2-2, with 7 bases identical to TRBD1. The J segment lost 3 bases and the V segment lost 6 bases, leaving 1 base of the junction unmatched. Germline CDR1 and CDR2: DFQATT and SNEGSKA (reference sequence). The CDR3 is 12 residues long. CDR3 sequence: CSATGDTGELFF. Here the CDR3 DNA reads TGCAGTGCAACAGGGGACACCGGGGAGCTGTTTTTT.

The gene calls are TRBV10-3 and TRBJ2-7; perhaps TRBD1 as D (5 bases). This CDR3 comprises 12 residues. Germline V gives CDR1 ENHRY, CDR2 SYGVKD. Trimming left V 3 bases short and J 3 bases short, with 6 bases between. This CDR3 reads CAISDDSYEQYF. The CDR3 bases are TGTGCCATCAGTGACGACAGCTACGAGCAGTACTTC.

The V call is TRBV2, the J call TRBJ2-7, with D possibly matching TRBD1 (5 bases). Trimming took off 3 bases at V and 2 bases at J, with 8 bases between the two ends. The CDR3 runs 13 residues. CDR1 and CDR2 (germline): SNHLY, FYNNEI. The CDR3 region is CASSDRAPYEQYF. For the CDR3, the DNA is TGTGCCAGCAGTGACAGGGCCCCCTACGAGCAGTACTTC.

This clonotype was counted between two and nine times. The rearrangement uses TRBV18 and TRBJ2-7; TRBD2 agrees at 14 bases. The CDR3 covers 16 residues. V lost 5 bases and J lost 3; bases outside the gene matches: 6. Germline CDR1 KGHSH, CDR2 LQKENI. The CDR3 protein is CASSARGLAGDYEQYF. The CDR3 DNA reads as TGTGCCAGCTCAGCACGGGGACTAGCGGGAGACTACGAGCAGTACTTC.